This TCR beta chain was observed in a study of early T cells in non-severe SARS-CoV-2 infection. The sample holds many counts of this clonotype. TCRdb passed the 5' RACE reads through MiXCR, listing each CDR3 protein once. This sample has approximately 70,000 distinct CDR3 sequences, with approximately 13% found just once. CDR1 SGHDN and CDR2 FVKESK come from the germline V gene. The CDR3 runs 16 residues. Trimming took 0 bases from V and 2 from J; bases not matched to a gene: 6. This chain uses TRBV14 with TRBJ1-2, with 7 bases that match TRBD1. The sample consisted of whole blood. This clonotype was obtained from an adult who was a healthcare worker with PCR-confirmed SARS-CoV-2 infection or an uninfected control (not recorded which). The DNA for the CDR3 is TGTGCCAGCAGCCAAGATGAGTTGACAGGGAACTATGGCTACACCTTC. The encoded protein is CASSQDELTGNYGYTF.